This is a list of T cell receptor beta chains from one sample in a study of shared clonotypes between healthy human individuals. This table comes from immunoSEQ multiplex PCR, and its TCRdb copy is limited to in-frame clones, with some not included. The sample lists roughly 2.6 million clones, approximately 90% occurring once. The sequenced material came from naive CD4+ T cells sorted from blood. These receptors all come from a man aged 18 to 29 in good health. CDR3s include the opening cysteine and the closing phenylalanine or tryptophan. The D gene is left open where the match is weak. For some rows the clone size is stated as once, few or many, or as a class when expanded; others skip it.

CDR3	DNA	size	length	D	J	V
CASSSSTGRFEAFF	TGCGCCAGCAGCTCCTCGACAGGGCGATTTGAAGCTTTCTTT	few	14	TRBD1	TRBJ1-1	TRBV5-1
CASSISGLAWETQYF	TGTGCCAGTAGTATCTCGGGACTAGCCTGGGAGACCCAGTACTTC	once	15	TRBD2	TRBJ2-5	TRBV19
CASGGTGQETQYF	TGTGCCAGCGGTGGGACAGGGCAAGAGACCCAGTACTTC	.	13	TRBD1	TRBJ2-5	TRBV2
CASSLVPDERNEQYF	TGCGCCAGCAGCCTCGTCCCTGACGAGCGCAACGAGCAGTACTTC	once	15	.	TRBJ2-7	TRBV4-1
CASSYRDREGNTIYF	TGTGCCAGCAGTTACAGGGACAGGGAGGGAAACACCATATATTTT	.	15	TRBD1	TRBJ1-3	TRBV6-8
CASSFSGSYEQYF	TGTGCCAGCAGTTTTTCCGGTTCCTACGAGCAGTACTTC	.	13	.	TRBJ2-7	TRBV28
CASSSRQGWDTQYF	TGTGCCAGCAGTTCCCGACAGGGATGGGATACGCAGTATTTT	.	14	TRBD1	TRBJ2-3	TRBV28
CASSFTSGGYNEQFF	TGTGCCAGCAGTTTTACTAGCGGGGGGTACAATGAGCAGTTCTTC	.	15	TRBD2	TRBJ2-1	TRBV27
CASSQEQGDRAAQYF	TGCGCCAGCAGCCAAGAGCAGGGAGATCGAGCGGCGCAGTACTTC	.	15	.	TRBJ2-7	TRBV4-1
CASSYLSDGYTF	TGTGCCAGCAGTTATTTATCAGATGGCTACACCTTC	.	12	.	TRBJ1-2	TRBV6-5
CASSATGSLTYGYTF	TGCGCCAGCAGCGCAACGGGGAGCTTGACCTATGGCTACACCTTC	.	15	.	TRBJ1-2	TRBV5-1
CASSMTGTSGGAGETQYF	TGCGCCAGCAGCATGACAGGGACTAGCGGGGGGGCCGGAGAGACCCAGTACTTC	.	18	TRBD2	TRBJ2-5	TRBV5-1
CASSPDQGDGPYNSPLHF	TGTGCCAGCAGCCCCGATCAAGGGGACGGACCCTATAATTCACCCCTCCACTTT	.	18	.	TRBJ1-6	TRBV7-6
CASSLNSGSGETQYF	TGTGCCAGCAGCCTCAACAGCGGGAGTGGGGAGACCCAGTACTTC	once	15	TRBD2	TRBJ2-5	TRBV9
CASSRVFYNEQFF	TGTGCCAGCTCCCGAGTCTTTTACAATGAGCAGTTCTTC	.	13	.	TRBJ2-1	TRBV19
CASSRGLLNEQYF	TGTGCCAGCAGCAGGGGGCTCCTGAACGAGCAGTACTTC	.	13	TRBD1	TRBJ2-7	TRBV9
CASSEGTAVYGYTF	TGTGCCAGCAGTGAAGGGACAGCGGTCTATGGCTACACCTTC	.	14	.	TRBJ1-2	TRBV6-1
CASSPGGSREKLFF	TGTGCCAGCAGTCCGGGGGGGAGTCGTGAAAAACTGTTTTTT	.	14	.	TRBJ1-4	TRBV28
CASSPRQGAHNSPLHF	TGTGCCAGTAGTCCACGACAGGGGGCTCATAATTCACCCCTCCACTTT	.	16	TRBD1	TRBJ1-6	TRBV19
CASSANLAGTIYF	TGTGCCAGCAGCGCGAACTTGGCGGGCACCATATATTTT	.	13	.	TRBJ1-3	TRBV11-2
CASSDNQPQHF	TGTGCCAGCAGTGACAATCAGCCCCAGCATTTT	few	11	.	TRBJ1-5	TRBV2
CASSVTGQGHTDTQYF	TGTGCCAGCAGCGTCACCGGACAGGGTCACACAGATACGCAGTATTTT	.	16	TRBD1	TRBJ2-3	TRBV9
CASRPYTGAYEQYF	TGTGCCAGCAGACCCTATACAGGGGCCTACGAGCAGTACTTC	once	14	TRBD1	TRBJ2-7	TRBV6-6
CASSAGETQYF	TGTGCCAGCAGCGCTGGCGAGACCCAGTACTTC	.	11	.	TRBJ2-5	TRBV2
CASSLRKGYTF	TGTGCCAGCAGCTTACGGAAAGGCTACACCTTC	.	11	.	TRBJ1-2	TRBV5-8
CASSEYGLSGETQYF	TGTGCCAGCAGTGAATATGGACTGAGCGGGGAGACCCAGTACTTC	.	15	.	TRBJ2-5	TRBV2
CASSLARTETQYF	TGTGCCAGCAGCTTAGCTAGGACGGAGACCCAGTACTTC	.	13	.	TRBJ2-5	TRBV13
CASSKAGGTGFHEQYF	TGTGCCAGCAGCAAAGCCGGTGGGACAGGGTTCCACGAGCAGTACTTC	.	16	.	TRBJ2-7	TRBV21-1
CASSRGQGWTEAFF	TGCGCCAGCAGCCGGGGGCAGGGGTGGACTGAAGCTTTCTTT	.	14	.	TRBJ1-1	TRBV5-1
CASSRGLLQETQYF	TGTGCCAGCAGCCGCGGACTACTCCAAGAGACCCAGTACTTC	.	14	.	TRBJ2-5	TRBV6-5
CASSYRGRENSPLHF	TGTGCCAGCAGTTACCGGGGCAGGGAGAATTCACCCCTCCACTTT	.	15	.	TRBJ1-6	TRBV6-5
CASSPPPGGAGETQYF	TGCGCCAGCAGCCCCCCCCCGGGGGGGGCCGGGGAGACCCAGTACTTC	once	16	TRBD2	TRBJ2-5	TRBV5-1
CASRKTGDQETQYF	TGTGCCAGCAGGAAGACAGGGGATCAAGAGACCCAGTACTTC	.	14	TRBD1	TRBJ2-5	TRBV7-2
CASSGQRAAGTQYF	TGCGCCAGCAGTGGTCAGCGGGCGGCGGGTACGCAGTATTTT	once	14	.	TRBJ2-3	TRBV10-1
CASKNRLVTDTQYF	TGTGCCAGCAAAAATCGTCTAGTCACAGATACGCAGTATTTT	.	14	.	TRBJ2-3	TRBV27
CASSLVPGGTSGNTIYF	TGTGCCAGCAGCTTAGTTCCGGGGGGGACCTCTGGAAACACCATATATTTT	once	17	.	TRBJ1-3	TRBV7-8
CASSYLAGLTADTQYF	TGCGCCAGCAGTTACCTAGCGGGGCTAACAGCAGATACGCAGTATTTT	.	16	TRBD2	TRBJ2-3	TRBV10-2
CASSADRAGNQPQHF	TGTGCCAGCAGTGCGGACAGGGCAGGGAATCAGCCCCAGCATTTT	.	15	TRBD1	TRBJ1-5	TRBV2
CAWKLAGGVPGPQHF	TGTGCCTGGAAGTTGGCAGGGGGGGTTCCGGGGCCCCAGCATTTT	.	15	TRBD1	TRBJ1-5	TRBV30
CASSTRLAGDYEQYF	TGTGCCAGCAGTACACGACTAGCGGGAGACTACGAGCAGTACTTC	.	15	TRBD2	TRBJ2-7	TRBV6-6
CASSQRRGGRNTEAFF	TGTGCCAGCAGTCAACGCAGGGGGGGGAGGAACACTGAAGCTTTCTTT	.	16	TRBD1	TRBJ1-1	TRBV25-1
CASSISANLNSPLHF	TGTGCCAGTAGTATTTCAGCAAACCTTAATTCACCCCTCCACTTT	once	15	.	TRBJ1-6	TRBV19
CASSHDNTGSEQFF	TGTGCCAGCAGCCACGACAATACAGGGAGTGAGCAGTTCTTC	.	14	.	TRBJ2-1	TRBV5-4
CASSEEGGGTEAFF	TGTGCCAGCAGTGAAGAGGGAGGGGGGACTGAAGCTTTCTTT	.	14	.	TRBJ1-1	TRBV2
CASSQVGSGGARYNEQFF	TGTGCCAGCAGCCAAGTAGGTAGCGGGGGGGCCCGGTACAATGAGCAGTTCTTC	once	18	TRBD2	TRBJ2-1	TRBV4-2
CASSIDGGASYNSPLHF	TGTGCCAGTAGTATTGACGGGGGAGCCTCCTATAATTCACCCCTCCACTTT	.	17	.	TRBJ1-6	TRBV19
CASSLEGTGGDEQFF	TGCGCCAGCAGCTTGGAGGGGACAGGGGGAGATGAGCAGTTCTTC	.	15	TRBD1	TRBJ2-1	TRBV5-1
CASSELSGGTTSEQFF	TGTGCCAGCAGTGAACTCTCGGGAGGTACGACGAGTGAGCAGTTCTTC	.	16	TRBD2	TRBJ2-1	TRBV6-1
CASNRRSTDTQYF	TGTGCCAGCAACCGGCGGAGCACAGATACGCAGTATTTT	.	13	.	TRBJ2-3	TRBV7-9
CASSLSGSIKETQYF	TGTGCCAGCAGTTTATCCGGGTCAATTAAAGAGACCCAGTACTTC	.	15	.	TRBJ2-5	TRBV5-4
CASSLYQTDLSEQYF	TGTGCCAGCAGTTTATATCAGACAGACCTGTCCGAGCAGTACTTC	.	15	.	TRBJ2-7	TRBV28
CASSRGTQETQYF	TGTGCCAGCTCAAGGGGGACACAAGAGACCCAGTACTTC	once	13	.	TRBJ2-5	TRBV18
CASSQDEGANYGYTF	TGTGCCAGCAGCCAAGATGAGGGAGCTAACTATGGCTACACCTTC	.	15	.	TRBJ1-2	TRBV4-2
CAMDPGREPNYGYTF	TGTGCCATGGATCCTGGCAGGGAGCCTAACTATGGCTACACCTTC	once	15	.	TRBJ1-2	TRBV15
CASSPEAGHYGYTF	TGTGCCAGCAGCCCCGAGGCAGGTCACTATGGCTACACCTTC	.	14	.	TRBJ1-2	TRBV4-2
CASSPPGGRLLTDTQYF	TGTGCCAGCTCACCACCGGGGGGGAGGCTCCTCACAGATACGCAGTATTTT	once	17	TRBD2	TRBJ2-3	TRBV18
CASSLAKGIGTDTQYF	TGTGCCAGCAGCTTGGCAAAGGGGATCGGAACAGATACGCAGTATTTT	.	16	.	TRBJ2-3	TRBV5-5